This T cell receptor beta chain was sequenced during a study of T-cell reconstitution after alpha-beta-depleted transplantation in children. Per germline, CDR1 SGHRS and CDR2 YFSETQ. CDR3 size: 14 residues. Unmatched junction bases numbered 4, after V lost 1 base and J lost 6 bases. Unique molecular identifiers were used in preparing the TCRbeta library. TCRdb analysed the PCR reads with MiXCR anew, one entry per CDR3 protein. The sample records about 540,000 distinct CDR3 sequences, around 18% being singletons. The chain links TRBV5-1 to TRBJ1-5; TRBD1 agrees at 7 bases. Source: PBMCs from the stem cell graft donor, taken from the stem cell graft. This clonotype originated in a human donor who donated a stem cell graft to a child with acute lymphoblastic leukemia. The CDR3 here is CASSLTGVGQPQHF. CDR3 DNA sequence: TGCGCCAGCAGCTTGACAGGGGTGGGTCAGCCCCAGCATTTT.